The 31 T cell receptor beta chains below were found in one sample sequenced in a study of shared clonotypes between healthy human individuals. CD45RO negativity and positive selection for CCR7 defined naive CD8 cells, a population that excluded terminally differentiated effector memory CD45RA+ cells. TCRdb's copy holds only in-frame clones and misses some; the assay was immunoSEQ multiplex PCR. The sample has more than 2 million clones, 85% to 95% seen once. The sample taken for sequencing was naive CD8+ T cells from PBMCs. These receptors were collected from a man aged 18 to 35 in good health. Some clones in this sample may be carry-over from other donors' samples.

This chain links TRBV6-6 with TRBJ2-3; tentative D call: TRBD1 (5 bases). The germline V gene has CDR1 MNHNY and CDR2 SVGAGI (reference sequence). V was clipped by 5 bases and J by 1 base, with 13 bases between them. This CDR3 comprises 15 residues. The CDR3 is CASSHKSRGTDTQYF. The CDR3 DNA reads TGTGCCAGCAGTCACAAGTCCAGGGGCACAGATACGCAGTATTTT.

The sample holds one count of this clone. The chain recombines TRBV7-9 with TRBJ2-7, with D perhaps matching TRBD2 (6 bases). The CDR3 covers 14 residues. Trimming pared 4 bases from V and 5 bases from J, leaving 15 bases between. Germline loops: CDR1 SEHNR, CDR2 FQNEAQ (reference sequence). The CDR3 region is CASSWTGRRNEQYF. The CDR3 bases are TGTGCCAGCAGCTGGACCGGGAGACGCAACGAGCAGTACTTC.

CDR3 nucleotide sequence: TGTGCCAGTAGTACCACACTGAGGTCCTCCTACAATGAGCAGTTCTTC. As protein: CASSTTLRSSYNEQFF. The chain joins TRBV19 to TRBJ2-1; unclear D gene. CDR3 length: 16 amino acids. Trimming removed 4 bases from V and 0 bases from J, with 13 bases in between. Germline assignment: CDR1 LNHDA and CDR2 SQIVND (reference sequence).

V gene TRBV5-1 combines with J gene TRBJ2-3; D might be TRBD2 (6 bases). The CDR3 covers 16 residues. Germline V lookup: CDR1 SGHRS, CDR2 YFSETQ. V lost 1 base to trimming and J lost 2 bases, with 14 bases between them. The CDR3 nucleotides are TGCGCCAGCAGCTTGACCGGGAGAGCGTCCACAGATACGCAGTATTTT. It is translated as CASSLTGRASTDTQYF.

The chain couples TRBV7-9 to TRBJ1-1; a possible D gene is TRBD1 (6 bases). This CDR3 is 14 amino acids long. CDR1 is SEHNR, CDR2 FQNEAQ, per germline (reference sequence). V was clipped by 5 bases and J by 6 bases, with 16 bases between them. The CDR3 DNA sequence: TGTGCCAGCAGCACCGTTCGGGGGGGCGCTGAAGCTTTCTTT. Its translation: CASSTVRGGAEAFF.

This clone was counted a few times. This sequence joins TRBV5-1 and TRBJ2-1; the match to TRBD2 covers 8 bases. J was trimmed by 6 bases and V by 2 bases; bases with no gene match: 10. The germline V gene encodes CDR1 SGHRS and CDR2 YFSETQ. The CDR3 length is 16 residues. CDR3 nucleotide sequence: TGCGCCAGCAGCTTCCCCCCCAGCGGGAGCCCCAATGAGCAGTTCTTC. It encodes CASSFPPSGSPNEQFF.

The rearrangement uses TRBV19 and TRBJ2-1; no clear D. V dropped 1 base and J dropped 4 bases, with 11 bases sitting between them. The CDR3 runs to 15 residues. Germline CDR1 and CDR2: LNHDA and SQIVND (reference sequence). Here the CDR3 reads CASSIVPGRYNEQFF. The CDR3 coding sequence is TGTGCCAGTAGTATAGTGCCAGGAAGGTACAATGAGCAGTTCTTC.

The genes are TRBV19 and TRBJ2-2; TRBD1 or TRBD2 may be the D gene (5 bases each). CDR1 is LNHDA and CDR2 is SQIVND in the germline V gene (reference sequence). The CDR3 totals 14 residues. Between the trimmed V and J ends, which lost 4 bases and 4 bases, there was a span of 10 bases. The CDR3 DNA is TGTGCCAGTAGTAGGGGACGGGCCACCGGGGAGCTGTTTTTT. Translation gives CASSRGRATGELFF.

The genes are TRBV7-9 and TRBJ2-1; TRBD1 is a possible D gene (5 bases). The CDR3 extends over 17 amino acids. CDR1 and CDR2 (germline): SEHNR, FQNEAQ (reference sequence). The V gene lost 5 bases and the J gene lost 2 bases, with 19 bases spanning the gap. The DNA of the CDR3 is TGTGCCAGCAGCGACAAAGAGTGGGGCCCTACCTACAATGAGCAGTTCTTC. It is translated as CASSDKEWGPTYNEQFF.

This chain's CDR3 is CATRTTGEAFF. CDR3 in DNA: TGTGCCACCAGGACGACAGGTGAAGCTTTCTTT. The rearrangement links TRBV15 to TRBJ1-1; tentative D call: TRBD1 (6 bases). V was trimmed by 6 bases and J by 7 bases, leaving 9 bases between them. There are 11 residues in the CDR3. Germline V lookup: CDR1 LNHNV, CDR2 YYDKDF (reference sequence). Using reference TRBV15 and TRBJ1-1 for the parts outside the CDR3, the full variable domain is DAMVIQNPRYQVTQFGKPVTLSCSQTLNHNVMYWYQQKSSQAPKLLFHYYDKDFNNEADTPDNFQSRRPNTSFCFLDIRSPGLGDTAMYLCATRTTGEAFFGQGTRLTVV.

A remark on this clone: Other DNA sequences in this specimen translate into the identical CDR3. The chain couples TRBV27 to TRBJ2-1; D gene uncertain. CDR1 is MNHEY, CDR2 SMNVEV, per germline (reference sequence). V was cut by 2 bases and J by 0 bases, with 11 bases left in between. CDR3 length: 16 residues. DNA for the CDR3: TGTGCCAGCAGTTTACGCGGCAGGAGCTCCTACAATGAGCAGTTCTTC. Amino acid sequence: CASSLRGRSSYNEQFF.

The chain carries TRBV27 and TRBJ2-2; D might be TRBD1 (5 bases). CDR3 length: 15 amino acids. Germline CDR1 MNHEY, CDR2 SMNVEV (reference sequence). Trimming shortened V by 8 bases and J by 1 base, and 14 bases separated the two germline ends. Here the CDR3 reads CASGLTVKNTGELFF. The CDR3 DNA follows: TGTGCCAGCGGCCTGACAGTGAAGAACACCGGGGAGCTGTTTTTT.

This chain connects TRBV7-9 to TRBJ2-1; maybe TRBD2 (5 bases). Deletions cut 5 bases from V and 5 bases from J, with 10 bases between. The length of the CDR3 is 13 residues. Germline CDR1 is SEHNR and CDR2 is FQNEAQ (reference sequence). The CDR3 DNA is TGTGCCAGCAGCATGGGAGTTAACAATGAGCAGTTCTTC. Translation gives CASSMGVNNEQFF.

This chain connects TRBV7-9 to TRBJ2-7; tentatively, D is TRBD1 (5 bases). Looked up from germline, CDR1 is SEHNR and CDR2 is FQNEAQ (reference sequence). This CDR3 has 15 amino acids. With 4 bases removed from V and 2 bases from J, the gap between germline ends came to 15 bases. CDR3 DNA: TGTGCCAGCAGCTCACAGGCACGAAAAACCTACGAGCAGTACTTC. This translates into CASSSQARKTYEQYF.

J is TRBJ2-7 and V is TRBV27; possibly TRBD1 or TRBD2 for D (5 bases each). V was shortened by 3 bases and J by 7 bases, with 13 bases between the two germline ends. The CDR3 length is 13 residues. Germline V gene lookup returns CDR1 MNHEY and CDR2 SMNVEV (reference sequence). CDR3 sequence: CASSFRGTGEQYF. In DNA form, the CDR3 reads TGTGCCAGCAGTTTTCGGGGCACGGGGGAGCAGTACTTC.

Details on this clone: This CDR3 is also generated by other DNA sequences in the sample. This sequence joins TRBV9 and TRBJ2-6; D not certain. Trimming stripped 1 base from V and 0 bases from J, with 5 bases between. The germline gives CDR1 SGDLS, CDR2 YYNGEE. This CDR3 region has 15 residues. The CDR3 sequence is CASSVSGSGANVLTF. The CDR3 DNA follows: TGTGCCAGCAGCGTATCGGGCTCTGGGGCCAACGTCCTGACTTTC.

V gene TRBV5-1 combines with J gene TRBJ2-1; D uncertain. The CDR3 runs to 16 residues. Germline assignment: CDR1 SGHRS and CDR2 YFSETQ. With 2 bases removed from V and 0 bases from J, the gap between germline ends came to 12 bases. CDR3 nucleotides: TGCGCCAGCAGCTTTCGGACCCAGAGCTCCTACAATGAGCAGTTCTTC. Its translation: CASSFRTQSSYNEQFF.

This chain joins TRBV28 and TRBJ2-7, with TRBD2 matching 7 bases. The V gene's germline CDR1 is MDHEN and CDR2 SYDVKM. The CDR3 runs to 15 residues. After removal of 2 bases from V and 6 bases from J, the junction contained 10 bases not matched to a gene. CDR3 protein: CASSLGGGLIGEQYF. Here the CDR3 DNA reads TGTGCCAGCAGTTTAGGCGGGGGACTCATCGGCGAGCAGTACTTC. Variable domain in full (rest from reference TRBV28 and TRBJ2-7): DVKVTQSSRYLVKRTGEKVFLECVQDMDHENMFWYRQDPGLGLRLIYFSYDVKMKEKGDIPEGYSVSREKKERFSLILESASTNQTSMYLCASSLGGGLIGEQYFGPGTRLTVT.

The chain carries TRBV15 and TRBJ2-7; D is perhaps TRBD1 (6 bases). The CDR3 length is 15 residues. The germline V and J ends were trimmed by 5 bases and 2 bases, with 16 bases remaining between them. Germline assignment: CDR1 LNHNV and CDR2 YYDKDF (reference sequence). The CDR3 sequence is CATSPLAGVAYEQYF. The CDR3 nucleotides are TGTGCCACCAGCCCCCTGGCAGGGGTTGCCTACGAGCAGTACTTC.

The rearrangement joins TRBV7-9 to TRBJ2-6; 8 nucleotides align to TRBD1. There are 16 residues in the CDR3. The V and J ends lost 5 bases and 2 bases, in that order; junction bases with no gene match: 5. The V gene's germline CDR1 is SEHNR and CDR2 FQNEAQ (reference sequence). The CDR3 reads CASSLQGGAGANVLTF. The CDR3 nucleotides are TGTGCCAGCAGCCTACAGGGGGGAGCTGGGGCCAACGTCCTGACTTTC. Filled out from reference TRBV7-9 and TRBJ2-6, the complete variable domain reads DTGVSQNPRHKITKRGQNVTFRCDPISEHNRLYWYRQTLGQGPEFLTYFQNEAQLEKSRLLSDRFSAERPKGSFSTLEIQRTEQGDSAMYLCASSLQGGAGANVLTFGAGSRLTVL.

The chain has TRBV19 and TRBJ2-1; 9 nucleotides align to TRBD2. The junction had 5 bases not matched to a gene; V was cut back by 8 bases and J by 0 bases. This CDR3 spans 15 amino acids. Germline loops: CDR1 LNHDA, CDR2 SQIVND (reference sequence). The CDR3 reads CASLETSGSYNEQFF. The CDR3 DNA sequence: TGTGCCAGTCTTGAGACTAGCGGCTCCTACAATGAGCAGTTCTTC.

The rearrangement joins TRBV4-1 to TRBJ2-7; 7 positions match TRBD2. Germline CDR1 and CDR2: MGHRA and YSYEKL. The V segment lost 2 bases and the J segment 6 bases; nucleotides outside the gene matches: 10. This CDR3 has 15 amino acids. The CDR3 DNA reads TGCGCCAGCAGCCAAATGGGCGGGAGTCCCTCCGAGCAGTACTTC. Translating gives CASSQMGGSPSEQYF.

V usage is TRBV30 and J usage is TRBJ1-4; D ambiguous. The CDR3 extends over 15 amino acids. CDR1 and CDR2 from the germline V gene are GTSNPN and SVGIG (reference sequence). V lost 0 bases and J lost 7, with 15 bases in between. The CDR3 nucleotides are TGTGCCTGGAGTGTAAACGCTCCGGCAGGTGAAAAACTGTTTTTT. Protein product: CAWSVNAPAGEKLFF.

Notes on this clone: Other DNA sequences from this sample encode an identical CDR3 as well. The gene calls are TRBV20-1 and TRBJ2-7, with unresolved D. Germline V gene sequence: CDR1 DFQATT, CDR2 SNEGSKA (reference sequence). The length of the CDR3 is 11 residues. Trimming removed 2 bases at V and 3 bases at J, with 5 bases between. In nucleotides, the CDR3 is TGCAGTGCTAGATTGGGCTACGAGCAGTACTTC. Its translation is CSARLGYEQYF.

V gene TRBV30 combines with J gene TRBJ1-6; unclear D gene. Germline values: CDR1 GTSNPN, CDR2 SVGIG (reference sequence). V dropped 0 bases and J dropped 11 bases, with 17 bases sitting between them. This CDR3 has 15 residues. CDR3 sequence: CAWSVGERVRPPLHF. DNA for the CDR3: TGTGCCTGGAGTGTAGGAGAAAGAGTGAGGCCACCCCTCCACTTT.

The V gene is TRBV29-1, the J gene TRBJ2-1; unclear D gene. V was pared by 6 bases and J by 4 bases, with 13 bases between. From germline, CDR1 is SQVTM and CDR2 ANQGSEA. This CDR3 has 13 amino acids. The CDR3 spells CSVEPDGYNEQFF. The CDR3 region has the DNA TGCAGCGTCGAACCCGACGGTTACAATGAGCAGTTCTTC.

The CDR3 loop reads CASSPGGHFDTIYF. The CDR3 bases are TGCGCCAGCAGCCCCGGCGGACATTTTGACACCATATATTTT. V gene TRBV5-1 combines with J gene TRBJ1-3; D might be TRBD1 (5 bases). V was pared by 4 bases and J by 8 bases, with 16 bases between. Germline V gene sequence: CDR1 SGHRS, CDR2 YFSETQ. The CDR3 totals 14 residues.

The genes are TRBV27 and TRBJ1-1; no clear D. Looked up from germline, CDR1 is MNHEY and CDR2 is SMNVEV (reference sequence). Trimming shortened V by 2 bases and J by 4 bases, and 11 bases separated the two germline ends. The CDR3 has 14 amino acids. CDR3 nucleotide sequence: TGTGCCAGCAGTTTAGTCCCAGGTTCCACTGAAGCTTTCTTT. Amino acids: CASSLVPGSTEAFF.

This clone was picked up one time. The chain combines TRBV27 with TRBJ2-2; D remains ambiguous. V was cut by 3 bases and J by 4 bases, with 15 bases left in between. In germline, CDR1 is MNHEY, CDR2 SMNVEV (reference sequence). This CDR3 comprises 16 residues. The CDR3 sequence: CASSFFTPTTTGELFF. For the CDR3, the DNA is TGTGCCAGCAGTTTCTTTACTCCGACAACCACCGGGGAGCTGTTTTTT.

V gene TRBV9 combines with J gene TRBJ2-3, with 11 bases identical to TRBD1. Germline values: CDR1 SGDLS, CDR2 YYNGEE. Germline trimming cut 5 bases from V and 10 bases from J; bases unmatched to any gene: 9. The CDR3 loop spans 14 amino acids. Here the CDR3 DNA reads TGTGCCAGCAGTTTCGGGGACAGGGGGTTTGCGCAGTATTTT. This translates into CASSFGDRGFAQYF.

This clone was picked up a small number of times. The CDR3 sequence is CSEMRTVNTEAFF. In DNA, the CDR3 is TGCAGCGAGATGAGGACAGTCAACACTGAAGCTTTCTTT. This chain links TRBV29-1 with TRBJ1-1; D may be TRBD1 (6 bases). Germline CDR1 is SQVTM and CDR2 is ANQGSEA. V gave up 7 bases and J gave up 2 bases, with 14 bases separating them. CDR3 length equals 13 residues.